This T cell receptor beta chain is drawn from a study of identical twins listed by TCRdb under 2016. Some background on the complete study: To test whether fetal clonotypes persist, the study used deep sequencing on TCR alpha and beta repertoires from monozygotic twins, unrelated adults of various ages, and cord blood. To rule out contamination, replicate twin experiments were performed at different times with different library preparation protocols.

Concerning this clonotype itself: Its recognized antigen is unknown. No per-base quality is available; no much larger clone lies one base away.

Library preparation employed 5' RACE. Reads for this sample came from an Illumina HiSeq 2000. Template switching introduced a universal primer binding site; the final cDNA contained a unique molecular identifier, enabling accurate counting of TCR cDNA molecules. First-strand cDNA for TCR alpha and beta chains was synthesized from specific primers in the conserved constant-segment region. To control for contamination, each cDNA library was double barcoded with a SMART-Mk sample barcode plus Illumina barcodes. TruSeq adapter sequences along with Illumina sample barcodes were introduced in two successive PCR steps. TCR alpha and beta cDNA libraries were sequenced on the Illumina HiSeq platform with custom primers. The paper's data handling went like this. Raw reads were processed with MiGEC to extract unique molecular identifiers, and MiXCR was used to determine CDR3 positions. Recombination models were inferred per individual with the repgenHMM and IGoR tools using an EM algorithm. Shared clonotypes were analyzed with the tcR package in R, and sharing was normalized by the product of cloneset sizes. Out-of-frame nonproductive sequences were analyzed to study raw recombination free of thymic and clonal selection effects. TCRdb's own reprocessing of the public reads used fastp at Q25 and MiXCR and kept productive beta chains. CDR3 protein sequences are deduplicated, and each keeps its most common genes and DNA. These V and J calls are TCRdb output, not the study's own analysis. Present in this sample are some 96,000 distinct CDR3 sequences, 5.9% of which were seen just once. Of the sample, about an eighth is held by the ten largest clones.

What the research found in general, with its limitations: Conclusions relied on cross-sectional statistical analysis, since the same donors could not be followed over many years. In monozygotic twins, recombination models systematically underestimated out-of-frame TCR alpha sharing, but the models matched the sharing seen between unrelated individuals. Fewer insertions were carried by abundant cord blood beta clonotypes; a weaker similar trend was observed in young adult naive repertoires, while no such trend was observed in memory repertoires. Compared with coincidental sharing between unrelated individuals, an excess of low generation-probability sequences was observed among out-of-frame TCR alpha sequences shared between twins. The excess sharing between twins in beta out-of-frame sequences was weaker because fewer shared sequences reduced the signal-to-noise ratio. Invariant T cells such as MAIT and iNKT could partly confound zero-insertion analyses, though diverse VJ usage argued against this for most clonotypes.

Every donor was a healthy Caucasian. Using Miltenyi CD45RO+ enrichment and human naive T-cell isolation kits, memory (CD45RO+) and naive T cells were isolated from PBMC. Sequenced material: memory T cells sorted from blood. Per the publication, the cell subset or site label means: CD45RO+ enriched T cells. This clonotype was sampled from a woman in her 50s in good health.

The sequence in DNA is TGCAGCGTTGGGACAGGGAGACATGAGCAGTTCTTC. Its coded protein is CSVGTGRHEQFF. The V gene is TRBV29-1 and the J gene is TRBJ2-1; TRBD1 aligns with 8 central bases. V is pruned by 4 bases and J by 8 bases, leaving 4 bases of the junction without a gene match. As encoded in the germline V gene, CDR1 is SQVTM while CDR2 is ANQGSEA. CDR3 length: 12 amino acids, cysteine to phenylalanine. The kept DNA is CDR3 alone, 36 bases in frame from the first base.